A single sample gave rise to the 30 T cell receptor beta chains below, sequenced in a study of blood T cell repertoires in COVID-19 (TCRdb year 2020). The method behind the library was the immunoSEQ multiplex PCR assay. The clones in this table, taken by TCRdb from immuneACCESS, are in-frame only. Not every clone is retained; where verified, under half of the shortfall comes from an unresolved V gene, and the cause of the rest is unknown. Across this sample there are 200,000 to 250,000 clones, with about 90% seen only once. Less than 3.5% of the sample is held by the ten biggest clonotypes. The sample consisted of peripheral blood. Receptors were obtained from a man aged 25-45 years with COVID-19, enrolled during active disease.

The CDR3: CATSTRTSNEKLFF. In DNA, the CDR3 is TGTGCCACCTCCACCAGGACTTCTAATGAAAAACTGTTTTTT. The V gene is TRBV5-4, the J gene TRBJ1-4, with unresolved D. Germline V gene lookup returns CDR1 SGHNT and CDR2 YYREEE (reference sequence). The V and J ends lost 9 bases and 3 bases respectively, with 15 bases between them. This CDR3 is built from 14 residues.

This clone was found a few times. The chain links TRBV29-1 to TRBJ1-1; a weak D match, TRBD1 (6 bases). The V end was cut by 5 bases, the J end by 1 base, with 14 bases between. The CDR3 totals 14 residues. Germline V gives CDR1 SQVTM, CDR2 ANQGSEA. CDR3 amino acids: CSVKFDRPNTEAFF. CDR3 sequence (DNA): TGCAGCGTTAAATTTGACAGGCCGAACACTGAAGCTTTCTTT. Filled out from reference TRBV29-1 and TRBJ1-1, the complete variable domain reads SAVISQKPSRDICQRGTSLTIQCQVDSQVTMMFWYRQQPGQSLTLIATANQGSEATYESGFVIDKFPISRPNLTFSTLTVSNMSPEDSSIYLCSVKFDRPNTEAFFGQGTRLTVV.

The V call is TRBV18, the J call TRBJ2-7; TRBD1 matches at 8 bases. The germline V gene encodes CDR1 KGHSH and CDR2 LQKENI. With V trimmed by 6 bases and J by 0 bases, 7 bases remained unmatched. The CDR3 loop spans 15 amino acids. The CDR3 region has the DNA TGTGCCAGCTCGCCGACAGGGGCCCACTCCTACGAGCAGTACTTC. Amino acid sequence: CASSPTGAHSYEQYF.

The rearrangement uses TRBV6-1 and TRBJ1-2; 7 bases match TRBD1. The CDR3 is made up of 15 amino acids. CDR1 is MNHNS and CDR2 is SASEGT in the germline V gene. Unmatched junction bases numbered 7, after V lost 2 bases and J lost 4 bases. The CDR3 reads CASSEPYRGGYGYTF. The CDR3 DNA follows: TGTGCCAGCAGTGAACCATACAGGGGAGGCTATGGCTACACCTTC.

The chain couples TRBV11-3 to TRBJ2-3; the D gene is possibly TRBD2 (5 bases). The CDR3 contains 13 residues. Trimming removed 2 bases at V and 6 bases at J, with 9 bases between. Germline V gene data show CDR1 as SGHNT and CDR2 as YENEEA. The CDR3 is CASSLLTGDTQYF. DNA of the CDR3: TGTGCCAGCAGCTTATTAACGGGGGATACGCAGTATTTT.

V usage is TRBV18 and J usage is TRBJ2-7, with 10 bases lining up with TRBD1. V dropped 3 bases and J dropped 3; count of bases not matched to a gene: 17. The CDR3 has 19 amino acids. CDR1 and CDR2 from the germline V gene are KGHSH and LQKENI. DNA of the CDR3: TGTGCCAGCTCACCTCCGGGACAGGGGCTGCGCGGATCCCTCTACGAGCAGTACTTC. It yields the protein CASSPPGQGLRGSLYEQYF.

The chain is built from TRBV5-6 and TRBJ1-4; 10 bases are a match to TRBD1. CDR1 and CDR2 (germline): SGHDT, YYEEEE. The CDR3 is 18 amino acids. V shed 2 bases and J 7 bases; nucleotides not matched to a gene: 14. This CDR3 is CASSLYRQGAAGSEKLFF. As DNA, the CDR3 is TGTGCCAGCAGCTTATACCGACAGGGGGCGGCGGGTAGTGAAAAACTGTTTTTT.

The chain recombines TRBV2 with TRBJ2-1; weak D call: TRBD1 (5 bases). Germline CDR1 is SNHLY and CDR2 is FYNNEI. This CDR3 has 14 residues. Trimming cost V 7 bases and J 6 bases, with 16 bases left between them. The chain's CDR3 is CASIGRAKFNEQFF. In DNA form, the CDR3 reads TGTGCCAGCATAGGCAGGGCCAAATTCAATGAGCAGTTCTTC. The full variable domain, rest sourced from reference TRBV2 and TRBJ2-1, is EPEVTQTPSHQVTQMGQEVILRCVPISNHLYFYWYRQILGQKVEFLVSFYNNEISEKSEIFDDQFSVERPDGSNFTLKIRSTKLEDSAMYFCASIGRAKFNEQFFGPGTRLTVL.

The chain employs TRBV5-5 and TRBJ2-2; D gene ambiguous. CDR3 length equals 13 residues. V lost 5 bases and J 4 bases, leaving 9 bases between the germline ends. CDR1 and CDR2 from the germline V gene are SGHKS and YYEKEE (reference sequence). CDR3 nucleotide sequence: TGTGCCAGCAGTTTTCCGGGCACCGGGGAGCTGTTTTTT. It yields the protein CASSFPGTGELFF.

For the CDR3, the DNA is TGTGCCAGCAGCTTAGGTCTAGCGGGGATCTACGAGCAGTACTTC. Translated, it gives CASSLGLAGIYEQYF. The gene calls are TRBV7-2 and TRBJ2-7; 9 bases align to TRBD2. The V gene end was trimmed by 1 base and the J gene end by 3 bases; junction bases not matched to a gene: 4. Germline CDR1 SGHTA, CDR2 FQGNSA. The CDR3 has 15 amino acids.

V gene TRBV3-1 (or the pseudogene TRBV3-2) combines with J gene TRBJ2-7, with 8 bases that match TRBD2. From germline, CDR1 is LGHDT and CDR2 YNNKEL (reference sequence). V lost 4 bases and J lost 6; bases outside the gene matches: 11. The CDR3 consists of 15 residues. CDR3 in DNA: TGTGCCAGCAGCCGGGGGGGACTAGTAGGAGCCGAGCAGTACTTC. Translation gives CASSRGGLVGAEQYF.

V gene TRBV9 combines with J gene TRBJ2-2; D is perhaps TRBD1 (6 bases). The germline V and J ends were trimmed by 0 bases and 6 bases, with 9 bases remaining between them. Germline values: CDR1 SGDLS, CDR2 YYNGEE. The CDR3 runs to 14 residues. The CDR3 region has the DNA TGTGCCAGCAGCGTAGTAACAGGGCCCGGGGAGCTGTTTTTT. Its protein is CASSVVTGPGELFF.

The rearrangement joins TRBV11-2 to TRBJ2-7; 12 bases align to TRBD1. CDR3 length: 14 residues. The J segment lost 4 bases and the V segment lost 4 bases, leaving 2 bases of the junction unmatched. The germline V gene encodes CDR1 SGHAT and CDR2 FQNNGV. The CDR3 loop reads CASSSGQGAYEQYF. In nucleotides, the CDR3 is TGTGCCAGCAGCTCGGGACAGGGGGCTTACGAGCAGTACTTC.

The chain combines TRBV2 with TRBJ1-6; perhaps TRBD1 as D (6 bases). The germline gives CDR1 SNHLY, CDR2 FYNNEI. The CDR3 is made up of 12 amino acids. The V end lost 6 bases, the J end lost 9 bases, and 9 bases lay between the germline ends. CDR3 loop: CASRPGVSPLHF. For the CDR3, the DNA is TGTGCCAGCAGGCCAGGGGTTTCACCCCTCCACTTT.

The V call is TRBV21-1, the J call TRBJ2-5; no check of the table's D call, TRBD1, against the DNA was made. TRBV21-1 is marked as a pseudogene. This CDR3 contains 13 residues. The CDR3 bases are TGTGCCAGCAGTCACACAGGGGATGAGACCCAGTACTTC. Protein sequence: CASSHTGDETQYF.

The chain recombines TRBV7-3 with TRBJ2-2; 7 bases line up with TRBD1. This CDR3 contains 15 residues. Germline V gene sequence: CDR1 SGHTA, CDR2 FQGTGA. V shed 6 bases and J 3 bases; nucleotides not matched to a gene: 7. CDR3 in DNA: TGTGCCAGCAGAGAGGGACAGACATACACCGGGGAGCTGTTTTTT. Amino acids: CASREGQTYTGELFF.

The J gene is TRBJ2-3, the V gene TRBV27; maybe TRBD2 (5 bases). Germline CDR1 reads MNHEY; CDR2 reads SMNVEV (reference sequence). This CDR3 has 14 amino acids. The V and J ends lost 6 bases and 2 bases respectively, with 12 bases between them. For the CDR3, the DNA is TGTGCCAGCAGCTGGACTCAGAACACAGATACGCAGTATTTT. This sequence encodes CASSWTQNTDTQYF.

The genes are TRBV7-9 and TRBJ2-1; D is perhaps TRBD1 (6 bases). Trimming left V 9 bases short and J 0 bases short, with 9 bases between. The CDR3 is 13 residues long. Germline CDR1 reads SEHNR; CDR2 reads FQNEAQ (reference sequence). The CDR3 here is CASNRVSYNEQFF. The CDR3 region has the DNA TGTGCCAGTAACAGGGTCTCCTACAATGAGCAGTTCTTC.

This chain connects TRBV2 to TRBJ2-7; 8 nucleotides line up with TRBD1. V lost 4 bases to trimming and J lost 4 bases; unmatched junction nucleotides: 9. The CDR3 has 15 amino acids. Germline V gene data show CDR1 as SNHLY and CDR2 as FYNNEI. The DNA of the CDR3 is TGTGCCAGCAGTGCCCCGACAGGGGATGGGTACGAGCAGTACTTC. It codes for CASSAPTGDGYEQYF.

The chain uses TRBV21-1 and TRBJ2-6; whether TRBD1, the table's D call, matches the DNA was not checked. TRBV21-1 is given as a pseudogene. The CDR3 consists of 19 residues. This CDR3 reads CASSKADRDDLTGANVLTF. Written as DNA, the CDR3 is TGTGCCAGCAGCAAAGCCGACAGGGATGATCTGACCGGGGCCAACGTCCTGACTTTC.

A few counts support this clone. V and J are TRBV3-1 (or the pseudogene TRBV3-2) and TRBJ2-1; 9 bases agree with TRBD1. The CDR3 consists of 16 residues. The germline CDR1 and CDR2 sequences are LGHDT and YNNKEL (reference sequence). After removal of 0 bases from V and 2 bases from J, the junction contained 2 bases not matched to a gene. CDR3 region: CASSQEGQGPYNEQFF. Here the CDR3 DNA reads TGTGCCAGCAGCCAAGAGGGACAGGGCCCCTACAATGAGCAGTTCTTC.

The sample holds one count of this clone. CDR3 loop: CASSGTYPGGSTDTQYF. The CDR3 region has the DNA TGCGCCAGCAGTGGGACTTATCCGGGGGGTAGCACAGATACGCAGTATTTT. The rearrangement links TRBV10-2 to TRBJ2-3; TRBD2 matches 7 bases. Looked up from germline, CDR1 is WSHSY and CDR2 is SAAADI. V lost 4 bases and J lost 0; bases outside the gene matches: 10. The CDR3 covers 17 residues.

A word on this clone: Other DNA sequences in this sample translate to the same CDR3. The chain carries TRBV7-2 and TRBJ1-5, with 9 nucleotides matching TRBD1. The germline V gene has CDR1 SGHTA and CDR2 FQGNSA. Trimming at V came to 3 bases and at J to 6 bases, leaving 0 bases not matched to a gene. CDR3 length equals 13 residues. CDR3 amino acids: CASSLDRGQPQHF. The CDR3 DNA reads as TGTGCCAGCAGCTTGGACAGGGGTCAGCCCCAGCATTTT.

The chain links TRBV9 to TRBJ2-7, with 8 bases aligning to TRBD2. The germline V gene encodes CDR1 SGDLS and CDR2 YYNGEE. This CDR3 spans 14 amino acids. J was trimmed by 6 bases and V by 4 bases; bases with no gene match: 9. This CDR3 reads CASSPTGGRIEQYF. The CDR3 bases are TGTGCCAGCAGCCCTACGGGAGGGCGGATCGAGCAGTACTTC.

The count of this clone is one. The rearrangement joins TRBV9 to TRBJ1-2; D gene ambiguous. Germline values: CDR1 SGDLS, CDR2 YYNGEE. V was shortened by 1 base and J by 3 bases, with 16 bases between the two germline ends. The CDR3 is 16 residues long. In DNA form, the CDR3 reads TGTGCCAGCAGCGTAAACCCCGGAGGGCTCGACTATGGCTACACCTTC. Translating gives CASSVNPGGLDYGYTF.

CDR3 sequence reads: CASRQGASGANVLTF. Here the CDR3 DNA reads TGTGCCAGCAGACAAGGGGCTTCTGGGGCCAACGTCCTGACTTTC. The V and J genes are TRBV27 and TRBJ2-6, with D perhaps TRBD1 (5 bases). V was shortened by 6 bases and J by 1 base, with 10 bases between the two germline ends. The V gene's germline CDR1 is MNHEY and CDR2 SMNVEV (reference sequence). The CDR3 sequence is 15 residues long.

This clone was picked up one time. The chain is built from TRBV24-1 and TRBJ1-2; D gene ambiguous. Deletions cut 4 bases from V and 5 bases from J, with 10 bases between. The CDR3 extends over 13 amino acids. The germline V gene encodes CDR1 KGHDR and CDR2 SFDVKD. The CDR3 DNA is TGTGCCACCAGTGAAACAAGTACATATGGCTACACCTTC. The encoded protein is CATSETSTYGYTF.

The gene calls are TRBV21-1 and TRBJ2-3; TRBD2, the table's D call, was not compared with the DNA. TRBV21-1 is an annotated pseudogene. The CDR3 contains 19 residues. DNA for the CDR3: TGTGCCAGCAGCCCCGGGGGACTAGCGGGAGAAGGTTCCCCAGATACGCAGTATTTT. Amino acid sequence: CASSPGGLAGEGSPDTQYF.

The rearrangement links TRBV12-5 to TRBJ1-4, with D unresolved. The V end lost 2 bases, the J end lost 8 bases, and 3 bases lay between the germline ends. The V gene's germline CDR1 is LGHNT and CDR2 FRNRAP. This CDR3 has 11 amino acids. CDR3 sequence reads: CASGLREKLFF. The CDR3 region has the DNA TGTGCTAGTGGTTTGCGGGAAAAACTGTTTTTT. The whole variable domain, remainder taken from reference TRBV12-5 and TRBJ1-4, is DARVTQTPRHKVTEMGQEVTMRCQPILGHNTVFWYRQTMMQGLELLAYFRNRAPLDDSGMPKDRFSAEMPDATLATLKIQPSEPRDSAVYFCASGLREKLFFGSGTQLSVL.

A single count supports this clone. The CDR3 reads CASSWSGNYEQYF. The DNA of the CDR3 is TGTGCCAGTAGTTGGAGCGGGAACTACGAGCAGTACTTC. The V and J genes are TRBV19 and TRBJ2-7, with TRBD2 identical over 7 bases. The germline V gene encodes CDR1 LNHDA and CDR2 SQIVND (reference sequence). V shed 5 bases, J shed 3 bases, and the junction held 4 bases outside the gene matches. This CDR3 has 13 amino acids. The full variable domain, rest sourced from reference TRBV19 and TRBJ2-7, is DGGITQSPKYLFRKEGQNVTLSCEQNLNHDAMYWYRQDPGQGLRLIYYSQIVNDFQKGDIAEGYSVSREKKESFPLTVTSAQKNPTAFYLCASSWSGNYEQYFGPGTRLTVT.